The rows below give T cell receptor beta chains drawn from one sample of a study of shared clonotypes between healthy human individuals. Sequencing used immunoSEQ multiplex PCR; TCRdb keeps in-frame clones, though not all of them. Of 2,100,000 or so clones in the sample, under 97% were seen once. Sequenced: naive CD4+ T cells sorted from blood. The receptors stem from a young man in good health. CDR3s include the opening cysteine and the closing phenylalanine or tryptophan. The order of the fields is clone size, CDR3 length, J gene, D gene, V gene, CDR3 DNA, CDR3 protein. D genes are given only for firm matches. Some rows have no size entry. The others give once, few or many, or a class for an expanded clone.

once	13	TRBJ1-1	NA	TRBV30	TGTGCCTGGAGTAAGACTGTGAACACTGAAGCTTTCTTT	CAWSKTVNTEAFF
NA	13	TRBJ2-7	NA	TRBV5-6	TGTGCCAGCAGCTTGCCTCTGGGGGACGAGCAGTACTTC	CASSLPLGDEQYF
NA	15	TRBJ1-2	NA	TRBV5-4	TGTGCCAGCAGCGCTACCGGGACCGGCTTTAGTGGCTACACCTTC	CASSATGTGFSGYTF
NA	15	TRBJ2-1	NA	TRBV7-2	TGTGCCAGCAGCTTAGCGAGGGGGTCCTACAATGAGCAGTTCTTC	CASSLARGSYNEQFF
NA	18	TRBJ1-5	NA	TRBV6-1	TGTGCCAGCAGTGAAGCAAGAGGACCCCTACGTAGCAATCAGCCCCAGCATTTT	CASSEARGPLRSNQPQHF
NA	14	TRBJ2-3	NA	TRBV27	TGTGCCAGCAGTTTTGGGGTCTTTTCAGATACGCAGTATTTT	CASSFGVFSDTQYF
NA	15	TRBJ2-7	TRBD1	TRBV19	TGTGCCAGTAGTATTTCCGGGACAGGCTCCTACGAGCAGTACTTC	CASSISGTGSYEQYF
NA	13	TRBJ2-7	NA	TRBV5-1	TGCGCCAGCAGCGTGGACAGTAACTACGAGCAGTACTTC	CASSVDSNYEQYF
NA	10	TRBJ2-7	NA	TRBV6-5	TGTGCCAGCAGTTCGGGGGAGCAGTACTTC	CASSSGEQYF
NA	17	TRBJ2-1	NA	TRBV12-5	TGTGCTAGTGGTTTGGTACTTGGGGGCCCCTCCTACAATGAGCAGTTCTTC	CASGLVLGGPSYNEQFF
once	18	TRBJ1-1	NA	TRBV6-1	TGTGCCAGCAGTGACCCCCCATTCACCGGGACACGGAACACTGAAGCTTTCTTT	CASSDPPFTGTRNTEAFF
NA	16	TRBJ2-3	NA	TRBV9	TGTGCCAGCAGCGTAGCGGGCCAAGTTTACACAGATACGCAGTATTTT	CASSVAGQVYTDTQYF
NA	15	TRBJ1-4	NA	TRBV7-2	TGTGCCAGCAGCCCTCAAGTGGGGAACTCGGAAAAACTGTTTTTT	CASSPQVGNSEKLFF
NA	15	TRBJ1-2	TRBD1	TRBV6-5	TGTGCCAGCAGACCCCCCGGGACAGGGGCGGGAGGCTACACCTTC	CASRPPGTGAGGYTF
NA	16	TRBJ2-3	NA	TRBV7-9	TGTGCCAGCAGCTCCAGGACAGTGTTTAGCACAGATACGCAGTATTTT	CASSSRTVFSTDTQYF
NA	14	TRBJ2-7	NA	TRBV11-3	TGTGCCAGCAGCTTAGTGGTGGTAGCCTACGAGCAGTACTTC	CASSLVVVAYEQYF
once	15	TRBJ1-4	NA	TRBV2	TGTGCCAGCAGTGTAGTACAGGGACGAGGGGAAAAACTGTTTTTT	CASSVVQGRGEKLFF
NA	14	TRBJ2-7	NA	TRBV6-5	TGTGCCAGCAGTTACGCGGAGGGTCCCTACGAGCAGTACTTC	CASSYAEGPYEQYF
NA	13	TRBJ2-7	NA	TRBV7-9	TGTGCCAGCAGCCCACTTTCAACCTACGAGCAGTACTTC	CASSPLSTYEQYF
NA	15	TRBJ1-3	NA	TRBV10-2	TGCGCCAGCACCGCGGATTCCCACTCTGGAAACACCATATATTTT	CASTADSHSGNTIYF
NA	11	TRBJ1-4	NA	TRBV2	TGTGCCAGCAGTGACAGGGATAAACTGTTTTTT	CASSDRDKLFF
NA	15	TRBJ1-3	NA	TRBV6-5	TGTGCCAGCAGTTACTTTTCAGGCTCTGGAAACACCATATATTTT	CASSYFSGSGNTIYF
NA	12	TRBJ2-7	NA	TRBV6-1	TGTGCCAGCAGTGAAGCGCCTAGCGAGCAGTACTTC	CASSEAPSEQYF
NA	14	TRBJ2-1	NA	TRBV11-2	TGTGCCAGCAGCTTACGAGGGGACTACAATGAGCAGTTCTTC	CASSLRGDYNEQFF
NA	14	TRBJ2-7	TRBD1	TRBV27	TGTGCCAGCACCGCGACAGGGTTCCTCGACGAGCAGTACTTC	CASTATGFLDEQYF
NA	14	TRBJ1-2	NA	TRBV6-6	TGTGCCAGCAGTTACTCCCGGGATAACTATGGCTACACCTTC	CASSYSRDNYGYTF
few	13	TRBJ1-2	NA	TRBV30	TGTGCCTGGAGTCCCCTCAGGGGAGGGGGCTACACCTTC	CAWSPLRGGGYTF
NA	16	TRBJ2-2	TRBD2	TRBV5-1	TGCGCCAGCAGCTTGTATACTAGCGGGGGCACCGGGGAGCTGTTTTTT	CASSLYTSGGTGELFF
once	15	TRBJ2-7	NA	TRBV6-1	TGTGCCAGCAGTGAAGCGGCAACTTTCTCCTACGAGCAGTACTTC	CASSEAATFSYEQYF
NA	17	TRBJ2-1	NA	TRBV28	TGTGCCAGCAGCCCAGGGCAGGGGACGATCTCCTACAATGAGCAGTTCTTC	CASSPGQGTISYNEQFF
NA	15	TRBJ1-2	TRBD1	TRBV4-2	TGTGCCAGCAGCCAAGAGGGACAGGGAGACTATGGCTACACCTTC	CASSQEGQGDYGYTF
NA	13	TRBJ2-3	NA	TRBV11-3	TGTGCCAGCAGCTCCGGAAGGAGAGATACGCAGTATTTT	CASSSGRRDTQYF
NA	15	TRBJ2-2	NA	TRBV7-2	TGTGCCAGCAGCTTAGGTGGGCAGAACACCGGGGAGCTGTTTTTT	CASSLGGQNTGELFF
once	16	TRBJ2-3	TRBD2	TRBV5-4	TGTGCCAGCAGCACTACTAGCGGGAGGACGACAGATACGCAGTATTTT	CASSTTSGRTTDTQYF
NA	15	TRBJ1-3	NA	TRBV18	TGTGCCAGCTCGCCGGACGGTAACTCTGGAAACACCATATATTTT	CASSPDGNSGNTIYF
NA	12	TRBJ2-7	NA	TRBV30	TGTGCCTGGAGTGTCTCGGGTGTCGAGCAGTACTTC	CAWSVSGVEQYF
NA	9	TRBJ1-6	NA	TRBV25-1	TGTGCCCGCCCCGCACCCCTCCACTTT	CARPAPLHF
NA	14	TRBJ1-2	NA	TRBV5-5	TGTGCCAGCAGCGGCCGAGTCCAGGAGTATGGCTACACCTTC	CASSGRVQEYGYTF
NA	12	TRBJ2-7	TRBD2	TRBV29-1	TGCAGCGTTGGGACTAGCGGGGCCGAGCAGTACTTC	CSVGTSGAEQYF
NA	12	TRBJ2-5	NA	TRBV5-1	TGCGCCAGCAGCTTGTTCCTGGAGACCCAGTACTTC	CASSLFLETQYF
NA	17	TRBJ1-2	TRBD1	TRBV4-1	TGCGCCAGCAGCCAGGGCGTGGGGCAGGGGGTTTTCTATGGCTACACCTTC	CASSQGVGQGVFYGYTF
once	14	TRBJ2-7	TRBD1	TRBV10-3	TGTGCCACCCTAAATGGACAGGTTACCTACGAGCAGTACTTC	CATLNGQVTYEQYF
NA	15	TRBJ1-1	TRBD1	TRBV2	TGTGCCAGCAGTGAACAGGGACAGGGGCGAACTGAAGCTTTCTTT	CASSEQGQGRTEAFF
NA	15	TRBJ2-7	TRBD2	TRBV11-2	TGTGCCAGCAGCTTATTGCGGGAGAAGTCCTACGAGCAGTACTTC	CASSLLREKSYEQYF
NA	15	TRBJ2-2	NA	TRBV28	TGTGCCAGCAGTTTGGTCGCCCTGGGAGCCGGGGAGCTGTTTTTT	CASSLVALGAGELFF
NA	15	TRBJ2-3	NA	TRBV6-1	TGTGCCAGCAGTGATTGGGGGGCCGGCACAGATACGCAGTATTTT	CASSDWGAGTDTQYF
NA	17	TRBJ2-1	TRBD2	TRBV7-9	TGTGCCAGCAGCTCTTCCGGGACTAGCGGCTTCTACAATGAGCAGTTCTTC	CASSSSGTSGFYNEQFF
NA	13	TRBJ1-2	NA	TRBV10-3	TGTGCCATCAGTGAGTCAGGGATCTATGGCTACACCTTC	CAISESGIYGYTF